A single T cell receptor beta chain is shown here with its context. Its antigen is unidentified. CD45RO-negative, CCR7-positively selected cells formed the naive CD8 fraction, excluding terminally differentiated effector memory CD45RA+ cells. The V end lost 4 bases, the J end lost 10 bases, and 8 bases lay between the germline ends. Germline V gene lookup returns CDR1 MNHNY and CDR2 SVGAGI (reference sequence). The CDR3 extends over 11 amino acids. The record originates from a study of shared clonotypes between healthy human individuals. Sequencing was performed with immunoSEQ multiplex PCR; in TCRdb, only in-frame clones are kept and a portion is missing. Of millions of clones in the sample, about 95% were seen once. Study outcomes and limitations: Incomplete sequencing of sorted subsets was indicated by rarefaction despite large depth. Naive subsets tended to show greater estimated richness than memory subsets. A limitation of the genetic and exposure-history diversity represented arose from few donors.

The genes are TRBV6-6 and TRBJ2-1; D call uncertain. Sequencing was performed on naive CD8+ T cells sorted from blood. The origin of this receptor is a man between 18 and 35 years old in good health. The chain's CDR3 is CASSLKGEQFF. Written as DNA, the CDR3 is TGTGCCAGCAGTTTAAAAGGGGAGCAGTTCTTC.